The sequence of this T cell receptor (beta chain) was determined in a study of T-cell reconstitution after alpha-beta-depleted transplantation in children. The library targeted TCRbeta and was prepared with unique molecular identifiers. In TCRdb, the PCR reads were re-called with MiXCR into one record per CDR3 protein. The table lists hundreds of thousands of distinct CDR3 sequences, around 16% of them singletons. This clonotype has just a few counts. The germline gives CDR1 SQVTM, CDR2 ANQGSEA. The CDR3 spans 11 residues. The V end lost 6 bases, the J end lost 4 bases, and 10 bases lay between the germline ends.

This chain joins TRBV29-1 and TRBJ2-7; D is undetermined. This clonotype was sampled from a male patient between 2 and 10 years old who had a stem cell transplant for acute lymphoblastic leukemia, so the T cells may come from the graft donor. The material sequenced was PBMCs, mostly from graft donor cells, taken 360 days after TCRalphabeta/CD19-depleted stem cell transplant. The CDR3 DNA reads TGCAGCGTCAAGGTGGCGTACGAGCAGTACTTC. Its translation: CSVKVAYEQYF.